One sample yielded the 27 T cell receptor beta chains listed below, sequenced in a study of T cells in localized non-small cell lung cancer. The repertoire was sequenced with immunoSEQ multiplex PCR; TCRdb's copy has only in-frame clones and lacks some. This repertoire shows 50,000 to 55,000 clones, around 90% found once; its top ten account for roughly 16%. The input for sequencing was PBMCs, taken before any cancer treatment. All receptors come from a female donor with stage II lung adenocarcinoma.

A few counts support this clone. The V and J genes are TRBV11-2 and TRBJ2-1, with 8 nucleotides matching TRBD1. J lost 8 bases, V lost 5 bases, and 8 bases had no gene match. The CDR3 covers 14 residues. Germline CDR1 SGHAT, CDR2 FQNNGV. Here the CDR3 DNA reads TGTGCCAGCAGCCTGGACAGGGTCATCGATGAGCAGTTCTTC. Protein: CASSLDRVIDEQFF.

In its sample, this clone was seen once. CDR3 DNA sequence: TGTGCCAGCAGCAAAGTGGGGACAACCTATGGCTACACCTTC. Translation gives CASSKVGTTYGYTF. The chain combines TRBV21-1 with TRBJ1-2; no DNA check was done on the table's D call, TRBD1. TRBV21-1 is designated a pseudogene. This CDR3 contains 14 residues.

The sample holds a few counts of this clone. V usage is TRBV25-1 and J usage is TRBJ2-3, with TRBD2 matching 7 bases. The ends lost 1 base at V and 1 base at J; junction bases unmatched: 2. Per germline, CDR1 MGHDK and CDR2 SYGVNS. The CDR3 is made up of 15 amino acids. The CDR3 is CASSEFLAGTDTQYF. CDR3 DNA sequence: TGTGCCAGCAGTGAATTTCTAGCGGGCACAGATACGCAGTATTTT. Filled out from reference TRBV25-1 and TRBJ2-3, the complete variable domain reads EADIYQTPRYLVIGTGKKITLECSQTMGHDKMYWYQQDPGMELHLIHYSYGVNSTEKGDLSSESTVSRIRTEHFPLTLESARPSHTSQYLCASSEFLAGTDTQYFGPGTRLTVL.

On this clone: A junction end diverges from the germline sequence, so it may reflect a read error. The chain couples TRBV5-4 to TRBJ1-1; 11 bases align to TRBD1. From germline, CDR1 is SGHNT and CDR2 YYREEE (reference sequence). This CDR3 has 13 residues. The CDR3 loop is CASSTWTGGVDLF. The CDR3 DNA sequence: TGTGCCAGCAGCACCTGGACAGGGGGCGTCGATCTCTTT.

The chain is built from TRBV5-1 and TRBJ2-3; no clear D gene. Germline V lookup: CDR1 SGHRS, CDR2 YFSETQ. The CDR3 loop spans 15 amino acids. Trimming took 0 bases from V and 0 from J, leaving 8 bases between them. The CDR3 is CASSLVPPSTDTQYF. As DNA, the CDR3 is TGCGCCAGCAGCTTGGTGCCACCCAGCACAGATACGCAGTATTTT.

V usage is TRBV2 and J usage is TRBJ1-6, with 7 bases lining up with TRBD1. This CDR3 region has 15 residues. With 6 bases clipped from V and 10 bases from J, the junction kept 12 bases outside the gene matches. Germline V CDR1 and CDR2: SNHLY, FYNNEI. CDR3 coding DNA: TGTGCCAGCAGGGACCAGACAGGGAAGTACTCACCCCTCCACTTT. It specifies CASRDQTGKYSPLHF. Filled out from reference TRBV2 and TRBJ1-6, the complete variable domain reads EPEVTQTPSHQVTQMGQEVILRCVPISNHLYFYWYRQILGQKVEFLVSFYNNEISEKSEIFDDQFSVERPDGSNFTLKIRSTKLEDSAMYFCASRDQTGKYSPLHFGNGTRLTVT.

The J gene is TRBJ1-1, the V gene TRBV7-8, with 9 bases that match TRBD1. V was pared by 5 bases and J by 5 bases, with 9 bases of the junction left unmatched. The CDR3 extends over 15 amino acids. Germline CDR1 SGHVS, CDR2 FQNEAQ. Here the CDR3 reads CASSPRDRENTEAFF. The CDR3 DNA follows: TGTGCCAGCAGCCCCCGGGACAGGGAGAATACTGAAGCTTTCTTT. The full variable domain, its missing parts supplied by reference TRBV7-8 and TRBJ1-1, is GAGVSQSPRYKVAKRGQDVALRCDPISGHVSLFWYQQALGQGPEFLTYFQNEAQLDKSGLPSDRFFAERPEGSVSTLKIQRTQQEDSAVYLCASSPRDRENTEAFFGQGTRLTVV.

This clone was counted a single time. The chain links TRBV2 to TRBJ1-1; 7 nucleotides match TRBD1. V lost 3 bases, J lost 3 bases, and 4 bases stayed unmatched. The germline V gene has CDR1 SNHLY and CDR2 FYNNEI. The CDR3 loop spans 14 amino acids. CDR3 amino acids: CASSDRGSYTEAFF. Here the CDR3 DNA reads TGTGCCAGCAGTGACAGGGGGTCTTACACTGAAGCTTTCTTT.

The chain carries TRBV29-1 and TRBJ1-2, with D uncertain. The CDR3 is made up of 15 amino acids. Germline V gives CDR1 SQVTM, CDR2 ANQGSEA. Trimming left V 3 bases short and J 4 bases short, with 18 bases between. This CDR3 is CSVEVLADAAYGYTF. DNA of the CDR3: TGCAGCGTTGAGGTGTTAGCAGATGCGGCCTATGGCTACACCTTC.

This clone was found once. This chain connects TRBV7-9 to TRBJ2-7; no definite D call. Trimming removed 5 bases at V and 3 bases at J, with 5 bases between. The CDR3 loop spans 11 amino acids. CDR1 and CDR2 (germline): SEHNR, FQNEAQ (reference sequence). CDR3 protein: CASSLDYEQYF. In DNA, the CDR3 is TGTGCCAGCAGCCTCGACTACGAGCAGTACTTC.

The chain joins TRBV29-1 to TRBJ2-1; no clear D gene. V lost 4 bases, J lost 2 bases, and 6 bases lay in between. There are 12 residues in the CDR3. Per germline, CDR1 SQVTM and CDR2 ANQGSEA. This chain's CDR3 is CSVGYTYNEQFF. CDR3 sequence (DNA): TGCAGCGTTGGGTACACCTACAATGAGCAGTTCTTC.

Only a few counts were recorded for this clone. The chain carries TRBV19 and TRBJ2-2; D is undetermined. V dropped 4 bases and J dropped 2 bases, with 5 bases sitting between them. This CDR3 spans 13 amino acids. Germline CDR1 LNHDA, CDR2 SQIVND (reference sequence). In DNA form, the CDR3 reads TGTGCCAGTAGTACCTTAAACACCGGGGAGCTGTTTTTT. Residues: CASSTLNTGELFF.

The chain couples TRBV5-4 to TRBJ2-5, with 8 bases aligning to TRBD2. Trimming cost V 2 bases and J 2 bases; bases outside gene matches: 11. The CDR3 loop spans 17 amino acids. Per germline, CDR1 SGHNT and CDR2 YYREEE (reference sequence). CDR3 sequence reads: CASSFLRGESRQETQYF. The CDR3 nucleotides read TGTGCCAGCAGCTTCTTGCGGGGGGAATCCCGACAAGAGACCCAGTACTTC.

The chain joins TRBV29-1 to TRBJ2-1, with D uncertain. This CDR3 has 14 amino acids. Germline V lookup: CDR1 SQVTM, CDR2 ANQGSEA. V lost 4 bases and J lost 3, with 13 bases in between. The CDR3 nucleotides read TGCAGCGTTGTTATAGCCCCAGGCTACAATGAGCAGTTCTTC. It translates to CSVVIAPGYNEQFF.

J is TRBJ2-5 and V is TRBV13; D remains ambiguous. Germline loops: CDR1 PRHDT, CDR2 FYEKMQ (reference sequence). V was pared by 5 bases and J by 0 bases, with 10 bases between. The CDR3 length is 14 residues. CDR3 DNA sequence: TGTGCCAGCAGCCAAGGGAATTACCAAGAGACCCAGTACTTC. This gives the protein CASSQGNYQETQYF.

The chain couples TRBV5-1 to TRBJ2-5; D call uncertain. This CDR3 spans 14 amino acids. Germline V gene sequence: CDR1 SGHRS, CDR2 YFSETQ. The V gene lost 1 base and the J gene lost 1 base, with 8 bases spanning the gap. The CDR3 DNA follows: TGCGCCAGCAGCTTGTCTCGGGTCCAAGAGACCCAGTACTTC. This codes for CASSLSRVQETQYF.

The chain recombines TRBV30 with TRBJ2-5, with D perhaps given as TRBD1 or TRBD2 (5 bases each). V lost 1 base, J lost 5 bases, and 14 bases lay in between. Germline lookup yields CDR1 GTSNPN and CDR2 SVGIG (reference sequence). CDR3 size: 14 residues. The CDR3 coding sequence is TGTGCCTGGAGTGGGGGGATTGCAGCCGAGACCCAGTACTTC. This encodes CAWSGGIAAETQYF. The full variable domain, with the rest looked up from reference TRBV30 and TRBJ2-5, is SQTIHQWPATLVQPVGSPLSLECTVEGTSNPNLYWYRQAAGRGLQLLFYSVGIGQISSEVPQNLSASRPQDRQFILSSKKLLLSDSGFYLCAWSGGIAAETQYFGPGTRLLVL.

The CDR3 DNA reads TGTGCCAGCAGCCCTCGGGACAGTGGAGACTACGAGCAGTACTTC. Its translation: CASSPRDSGDYEQYF. The genes are TRBV4-2 and TRBJ2-7, with 7 nucleotides matching TRBD1. Germline V lookup: CDR1 LGHNA, CDR2 YNFKEQ. The junction had 9 bases not matched to a gene; V was cut back by 4 bases and J by 3 bases. CDR3 size: 15 residues.

CDR3 DNA sequence: TGTGCCAGCAGTGCACCCGGCGCCTACGAGCAGTACTTC. Its translation is CASSAPGAYEQYF. The chain recombines TRBV25-1 with TRBJ2-7; D is ambiguous. Germline-derived CDR1 and CDR2 are MGHDK and SYGVNS. The CDR3 length is 13 residues. Trimming shortened V by 4 bases and J by 2 bases, and 9 bases separated the two germline ends.

The chain joins TRBV5-4 to TRBJ2-1; possible D gene TRBD2, 5 bases. Trimming pared 0 bases from V and 2 bases from J, leaving 12 bases between. From germline, CDR1 is SGHNT and CDR2 YYREEE (reference sequence). The CDR3 runs to 16 residues. This chain's CDR3 is CASSLGSGSPYNEQFF. CDR3 in DNA: TGTGCCAGCAGCTTGGGAAGCGGTTCCCCCTACAATGAGCAGTTCTTC.

This chain links TRBV6-5 with TRBJ1-2; 10 positions agree with TRBD1. CDR3 length: 14 amino acids. V shed 6 bases and J 5 bases; nucleotides not matched to a gene: 6. CDR1 is MNHEY, CDR2 SVGAGI, per germline. In DNA form, the CDR3 reads TGTGCCAGCAGCTATAGGACAGGGGGTTATGGCTACACCTTC. The encoded protein is CASSYRTGGYGYTF.

This clone was recorded only once. This sequence joins TRBV10-3 and TRBJ2-7, with D perhaps TRBD1 (6 bases). Germline V gives CDR1 ENHRY, CDR2 SYGVKD. The CDR3 is 12 residues long. V lost 9 bases, J lost 2 bases, and 11 bases lay in between. CDR3 region: CAIGQNPYEQYF. For the CDR3, the DNA is TGTGCCATTGGACAGAACCCCTACGAGCAGTACTTC.

V usage is TRBV14 and J usage is TRBJ2-2; maybe TRBD1 (6 bases). The V gene's germline CDR1 is SGHDN and CDR2 FVKESK. V was shortened by 2 bases and J by 1 base, with 8 bases between the two germline ends. CDR3 length: 15 amino acids. The CDR3 loop is CASSQLDRNTGELFF. The CDR3 DNA sequence: TGTGCCAGCAGCCAATTGGACAGGAACACCGGGGAGCTGTTTTTT. Drawing the rest from reference TRBV14 and TRBJ2-2, the complete variable domain is EAGVTQFPSHSVIEKGQTVTLRCDPISGHDNLYWYRRVMGKEIKFLLHFVKESKQDESGMPNNRFLAERTGGTYSTLKVQPAELEDSGVYFCASSQLDRNTGELFFGEGSRLTVL.

V and J are TRBV5-4 and TRBJ2-7, with a possible D match to TRBD1 (5 bases). CDR1 is SGHNT and CDR2 is YYREEE in the germline V gene (reference sequence). Trimming took 0 bases from V and 1 from J, leaving 11 bases between them. This CDR3 has 15 residues. The DNA for the CDR3 is TGTGCCAGCAGCTTGGCAGGGTGGGGATCCTACGAGCAGTACTTC. This translates into CASSLAGWGSYEQYF.

The gene calls are TRBV7-6 and TRBJ1-6; no definite D call. Per germline, CDR1 SGHVS and CDR2 FNYEAQ. V shed 2 bases and J shed 10 bases, with 24 bases lying between them. The length of the CDR3 is 18 residues. CDR3 residues: CASSLRPARAVESSPLHF. The CDR3 DNA follows: TGTGCCAGCAGCTTAAGGCCCGCCCGGGCAGTAGAGAGCTCACCCCTCCACTTT. Filled out from reference TRBV7-6 and TRBJ1-6, the complete variable domain reads GAGVSQSPRYKVTKRGQDVALRCDPISGHVSLYWYRQALGQGPEFLTYFNYEAQQDKSGLPNDRFSAERPEGSISTLTIQRTEQRDSAMYRCASSLRPARAVESSPLHFGNGTRLTVT.

This clone was seen more than once but under ten times. J is TRBJ2-1 and V is TRBV12-5; a possible D gene is TRBD2 (5 bases). The CDR3 is 14 residues long. Trimming cost V 6 bases and J 0 bases, with 9 bases left between them. Germline-derived CDR1 and CDR2 are LGHNT and FRNRAP. The CDR3 region is CASGTGSSYNEQFF. The DNA of the CDR3 is TGTGCTAGTGGCACGGGAAGCTCCTACAATGAGCAGTTCTTC.

On this clone: Compared with germline, one end of the junction differs, possibly owing to a read error. The chain combines TRBV9 with TRBJ2-7; D not resolved. CDR3 length: 12 residues. CDR1 is SGDLS, CDR2 YYNGEE, per germline. CDR3 protein: CASSVEGPPECF. CDR3 sequence (DNA): TGTGCCAGCAGCGTAGAGGGTCCTCCGGAGTGCTTC.